The 17 T cell receptor beta chains presented below share a single source sample, sequenced in a study of T cell changes during pregnancy in multiple sclerosis. Sequenced by immunoSEQ multiplex PCR; TCRdb stores in-frame clones only, minus some. The sample yields about 100,000 clones, around 92% seen once. The specimen was peripheral blood, collected in the second trimester of pregnancy. The receptors come from a female donor with multiple sclerosis, enrolled in a pregnancy study.

The rearrangement joins TRBV2 to TRBJ1-1, with TRBD1 matching 10 bases. The CDR3 consists of 14 residues. The junction had 4 bases not matched to a gene; V was cut back by 6 bases and J by 3 bases. Germline loops: CDR1 SNHLY, CDR2 FYNNEI. The CDR3 reads CASRTGTGDTEAFF. The CDR3 DNA reads as TGTGCCAGCAGGACCGGGACAGGGGACACTGAAGCTTTCTTT.

The rearrangement links TRBV6-5 to TRBJ1-2; the D gene is possibly TRBD1 (5 bases). The CDR3 is made up of 16 amino acids. Germline V gene data show CDR1 as MNHEY and CDR2 as SVGAGI. Trimming removed 0 bases at V and 2 bases at J, with 13 bases between. The CDR3 coding sequence is TGTGCCAGCAGTTACTCGACAGCAACTATAAACTATGGCTACACCTTC. It yields the protein CASSYSTATINYGYTF.

CDR3 amino acids: CATSRDRYQETQYF. In DNA, the CDR3 is TGTGCCACCAGCAGAGACAGGTACCAAGAGACCCAGTACTTC. This chain joins TRBV15 and TRBJ2-5; D gene ambiguous. V lost 0 bases and J 0 bases, leaving 5 bases between the germline ends. Germline V lookup: CDR1 LNHNV, CDR2 YYDKDF (reference sequence). CDR3 length: 14 residues.

The rearrangement joins TRBV4-1 to TRBJ1-5; D is uncertain. The germline gives CDR1 MGHRA, CDR2 YSYEKL. The CDR3 covers 15 residues. Trimming left V 1 base short and J 1 base short, with 8 bases between. CDR3 DNA: TGCGCCAGCAGCCAAGTTGCAGGAAGCAATCAGCCCCAGCATTTT. Residues: CASSQVAGSNQPQHF.

This sequence joins TRBV14 and TRBJ1-1; D remains ambiguous. Trimming pared 1 base from V and 0 bases from J, leaving 12 bases between. Germline V gene data show CDR1 as SGHDN and CDR2 as FVKESK. This CDR3 has 16 amino acids. The CDR3 nucleotides are TGTGCCAGCAGCCAAGGTTTTGCGGAGATGAACACTGAAGCTTTCTTT. Its protein is CASSQGFAEMNTEAFF.

This clone was recorded only once. The chain carries TRBV6-1 and TRBJ2-1; 12 bases align to TRBD2. After removal of 8 bases from V and 9 bases from J, the junction contained 11 bases not matched to a gene. This CDR3 region has 15 residues. Per germline, CDR1 MNHNS and CDR2 SASEGT. This CDR3 reads CASGQTSGSWGEQFF. CDR3 coding DNA: TGTGCCAGCGGTCAGACTAGCGGGAGCTGGGGTGAGCAGTTCTTC.

The genes are TRBV14 and TRBJ2-1; 14 bases agree with TRBD2. CDR3 length equals 19 residues. The ends lost 4 bases at V and 5 bases at J; junction bases unmatched: 13. The germline V gene has CDR1 SGHDN and CDR2 FVKESK. The DNA for the CDR3 is TGTGCCAGCAGCCGGCTCCGGACTAGCGGGAGGCCGGAGGACAATGAGCAGTTCTTC. It specifies CASSRLRTSGRPEDNEQFF.

V and J are TRBV18 and TRBJ2-1, with 13 nucleotides matching TRBD2. Germline values: CDR1 KGHSH, CDR2 LQKENI. Germline trimming cut 3 bases from V and 3 bases from J; bases unmatched to any gene: 17. The CDR3 is 21 amino acids. This CDR3 reads CASSPPRLAGGPITIYNEQFF. The DNA of the CDR3 is TGTGCCAGCTCACCCCCCCGACTAGCGGGAGGCCCCATCACCATCTACAATGAGCAGTTCTTC.

The chain combines TRBV27 with TRBJ1-4; D perhaps matches TRBD1 (6 bases). CDR3 length equals 13 residues. Trimming cost V 7 bases and J 10 bases, with 16 bases left between them. Looked up from germline, CDR1 is MNHEY and CDR2 is SMNVEV (reference sequence). The CDR3 DNA sequence: TGTGCCAGCACCCCCAAGGGGGGGGGAAAACTGTTTTTT. Amino acids: CASTPKGGGKLFF.

The V call is TRBV6-1, the J call TRBJ2-3; D is unclear. The CDR3 covers 13 residues. The V end lost 6 bases, the J end lost 0 bases, and 7 bases lay between the germline ends. CDR1 is MNHNS, CDR2 SASEGT, per germline. The DNA for the CDR3 is TGTGCCAGCAGGGAGACTAGCACAGATACGCAGTATTTT. It codes for CASRETSTDTQYF.

The J gene is TRBJ2-7, the V gene TRBV29-1; 11 positions match TRBD2. Germline lookup yields CDR1 SQVTM and CDR2 ANQGSEA. This CDR3 contains 22 residues. Germline trimming cut 8 bases from V and 2 bases from J; bases unmatched to any gene: 32. The CDR3: CSSIEGVDNVGLAALAPYEQYF. CDR3 DNA: TGCAGCTCGATTGAGGGGGTTGACAACGTGGGACTAGCGGCACTAGCCCCCTACGAGCAGTACTTC.

CDR3 sequence reads: CASSLSAGGYGYTF. CDR3 DNA sequence: TGTGCCAGCAGTTTAAGTGCAGGGGGCTATGGCTACACCTTC. The chain employs TRBV28 and TRBJ1-2; 7 bases are shared with TRBD1. Germline values: CDR1 MDHEN, CDR2 SYDVKM. The ends lost 2 bases at V and 4 bases at J; junction bases unmatched: 4. This CDR3 is built from 14 residues.

The chain combines TRBV7-2 with TRBJ2-5, with 13 bases lining up with TRBD2. Trimming removed 5 bases from V and 2 bases from J; junction bases left unmatched: 8. This CDR3 is built from 17 residues. Germline lookup yields CDR1 SGHTA and CDR2 FQGNSA. The CDR3 loop reads CASSRSRTSGGQETQYF. CDR3 DNA: TGTGCCAGCAGCCGTTCTCGGACTAGCGGGGGTCAAGAGACCCAGTACTTC.

This chain uses TRBV28 with TRBJ1-4; possibly TRBD1 for D (5 bases). The CDR3 runs 13 residues. Trimming removed 6 bases from V and 11 bases from J, with 16 bases in between. Germline V gene lookup returns CDR1 MDHEN and CDR2 SYDVKM. The CDR3 sequence: CASRGGPGGKLFF. CDR3 sequence (DNA): TGTGCCAGCAGGGGGGGTCCGGGGGGGAAACTGTTTTTT.

The chain has TRBV6-1 and TRBJ2-7, with a possible D match to TRBD2 (5 bases). Trimming cost V 7 bases and J 6 bases, with 13 bases left between them. CDR3 length equals 12 residues. CDR1 MNHNS and CDR2 SASEGT come from the germline V gene. CDR3 in DNA: TGTGCCAGCACGGAGTTTCGGGGCGAGCAGTACTTC. Its protein product is CASTEFRGEQYF.

The V gene is TRBV18, the J gene TRBJ2-5; TRBD2 aligns across 12 bases. The CDR3 is 16 amino acids. CDR1 is KGHSH, CDR2 LQKENI, per germline. V shed 2 bases, J shed 5 bases, and the junction held 6 bases outside the gene matches. For the CDR3, the DNA is TGTGCCAGCTCACCAGCACGACTAGCGGGAGCCGAGACCCAGTACTTC. It encodes CASSPARLAGAETQYF.

As for this clone: Other DNA sequences from this sample encode an identical CDR3 as well. As DNA, the CDR3 is TGTGCCATCAGACAGGATAATCAGCCCCAGCATTTT. As protein: CAIRQDNQPQHF. The rearrangement joins TRBV10-3 to TRBJ1-5, with TRBD1 as a possible D gene (5 bases). This CDR3 region has 12 residues. Trimming removed 6 bases from V and 4 bases from J, with 7 bases in between. From germline, CDR1 is ENHRY and CDR2 SYGVKD.